This T cell receptor (beta chain) is from a study of control samples from healthy donors and cancer patients. The trim removed 7 bases at V and 13 bases at J, leaving 6 bases unmatched. The CDR3 extends over 13 amino acids. The germline V gene encodes CDR1 LNHDA and CDR2 SQIVND (reference sequence). Clones were sequenced by immunoSEQ multiplex PCR, and TCRdb holds only the in-frame ones, with some missing. Among about 44,000 clones listed, about 90% were seen once. The sequence derives from a woman aged 60 to 75 with lung cancer. The rearrangement links TRBV19 to TRBJ2-1, with 14 bases matching TRBD2. The specimen was PBMCs. The chain's CDR3 is CASNPGLAGAQFF. For the CDR3, the DNA is TGTGCCAGTAATCCGGGACTAGCGGGAGCCCAGTTCTTC. The full variable domain, completed using reference TRBV19 and TRBJ2-1, is DGGITQSPKYLFRKEGQNVTLSCEQNLNHDAMYWYRQDPGQGLRLIYYSQIVNDFQKGDIAEGYSVSREKKESFPLTVTSAQKNPTAFYLCASNPGLAGAQFFGPGTRLTVL.